The following is a T cell receptor (beta chain) sequence with its context. The entry originates in a study of technical replicates of blood from several donors. Losses at the gene ends were 5 bases for V and 5 bases for J; bases not matched to a gene: 10. The CDR3 length is 15 residues. CDR1 and CDR2 from the germline V gene are LGHNT and FRNRAP. Method: immunoSEQ multiplex PCR; TCRdb's copy keeps in-frame clones and lacks some. The sample lists just over 70,000 clones, around 96% seen once, with approximately 0.4% in the top ten. The J gene is TRBJ2-5, the V gene TRBV12-5; 8 bases fit TRBD1. The sample was T cells isolated from PBMCs. The sequence came from a human donor in good health. The CDR3 reads CASGNRQGAVETQYF. The CDR3 nucleotides read TGTGCTAGTGGTAATCGGCAGGGGGCGGTTGAGACCCAGTACTTC.